A selection of T cell receptor beta chains follows, all from one sample in a study of T cell responses to AZD1222 COVID-19 vaccine. Measured with immunoSEQ multiplex PCR; TCRdb has only the in-frame clones, and not every one. Of more than 95,000 clones listed, about 92% are singletons. Material: peripheral blood, obtained on day 0 of AZD1222 vaccination. These receptors were taken from an adult in good health. Both conserved end residues are part of each CDR3. Each record gives: V gene, CDR3 protein.

V gene: TRBV14
CDR3 protein: CASSQVNTYEQYF

V gene: TRBV19
CDR3 protein: CASSVAGPSYNEQFF

V gene: TRBV7-8
CDR3 protein: CASSFYRGANYGYTF

V gene: TRBV18
CDR3 protein: CASSSHRNTEAFF

V gene: TRBV10-1
CDR3 protein: CASSEGTGTSTDTQYF

V gene: TRBV18
CDR3 protein: CASSPLVREGQETQYF

V gene: TRBV18
CDR3 protein: CASSSLGRETEAFF

V gene: TRBV3-1/TRBV3-2
CDR3 protein: CASSHGQGAREQYF

V gene: TRBV28
CDR3 protein: CASDGSVGEQYF

V gene: TRBV28
CDR3 protein: CASRWTSGSIGELFF

V gene: TRBV10-1
CDR3 protein: CASSEHRGSSYGYTF

V gene: TRBV6-1
CDR3 protein: CASSAAGTSSFDEQFF

V gene: TRBV5-5
CDR3 protein: CASSLAGAGWAGELFF

V gene: TRBV3-1/TRBV3-2
CDR3 protein: CASSQGQIGNTIYF

V gene: TRBV28
CDR3 protein: CASSFIGTDNQPQHF

V gene: TRBV24-1
CDR3 protein: CATSVKGPTADTQYF

V gene: TRBV5-1
CDR3 protein: CASSPTGFRNNEQFF

V gene: TRBV12-5
CDR3 protein: CASGLLRRAVDYGYTF

V gene: TRBV6-5
CDR3 protein: CASSRTGDVETQYF

V gene: TRBV19
CDR3 protein: CASSIYGDSNQPQHF

V gene: TRBV7-9
CDR3 protein: CASNPRDRTEDYGYTF

V gene: TRBV10-3
CDR3 protein: CAISESDGSGNTIYF

V gene: TRBV11-2
CDR3 protein: CASSLEVMGRGQFF

V gene: TRBV5-1
CDR3 protein: CACSLEVGGGYNEQFF

V gene: TRBV7-9
CDR3 protein: CASSFSGNEKLFF

V gene: TRBV7-2
CDR3 protein: CASSYLHHEKLFF

V gene: TRBV19
CDR3 protein: CASSHAFEAFF

V gene: TRBV6-2/TRBV6-3
CDR3 protein: CASSYGGMGRGGTQYF

V gene: TRBV25-1
CDR3 protein: CASSEFSSRVEAFF

V gene: TRBV6-5
CDR3 protein: CASRDTYGEKLFF

V gene: TRBV25-1
CDR3 protein: CASRGPLTGQGYSPLHF

V gene: TRBV9
CDR3 protein: CASSVGPREYEQYF

V gene: TRBV12-3/TRBV12-4
CDR3 protein: CASSRRDTQYF

V gene: TRBV15
CDR3 protein: CATSPGTQDQETQYF

V gene: TRBV7-3
CDR3 protein: CASSLLGTTEAFF

V gene: TRBV15
CDR3 protein: CATSRDLVGLPHEQYF

V gene: TRBV19
CDR3 protein: CASSMGYEQYF

V gene: TRBV27
CDR3 protein: CASSLSRSVGTEAFF

V gene: TRBV3-1/TRBV3-2
CDR3 protein: CASSQDQRALEAFF

V gene: TRBV14
CDR3 protein: CASSAGGEQYF

V gene: TRBV11-2
CDR3 protein: CASSPWDSSQETQYF

V gene: TRBV2
CDR3 protein: CASSPSKGAGTEAFF

V gene: TRBV11-2
CDR3 protein: CASSLGGRRDEQYF

V gene: TRBV6-6
CDR3 protein: CASSPTANTEAFF

V gene: TRBV10-1
CDR3 protein: CASSDPQGPDTQYF

V gene: TRBV30
CDR3 protein: CAWGLLNTEAFF

V gene: TRBV28
CDR3 protein: CASSFSIAGVGYEQYF

V gene: TRBV11-2
CDR3 protein: CASSYSGVPQPYEQYF

V gene: TRBV3-1/TRBV3-2
CDR3 protein: CASSQEEVPRGWSNQPQHF

V gene: TRBV7-3
CDR3 protein: CASSRDRTYNEQFF

V gene: TRBV2
CDR3 protein: CASATQTGNRETQYF

V gene: TRBV19
CDR3 protein: CASSIAGTGDSPLHF

V gene: TRBV7-6
CDR3 protein: CASSSPGLGQETQYF

V gene: TRBV2
CDR3 protein: CASSVAGGKQPQHF

V gene: TRBV28
CDR3 protein: CASRRGHQTYLNTEAFF